One sample yielded the 10 T cell receptor beta chains listed below, sequenced in a study of response to subunit inactivated influenza vaccine (dated by TCRdb to 2016 to 2019). The library was produced with RT-PCR. TCRdb lists the instrument as Illumina HiSeq 2500. The public sequencing data were trimmed at Q25 with fastp and processed into clonotypes with MiXCR by TCRdb, which kept only in-frame beta chains. Each CDR3 protein gets just one entry, which takes the most common genes and DNA from the rows behind it. Here the sample has 450,000 to 600,000 distinct CDR3 sequences; 7.6% occur a single time. Of the sample, over 10% falls within the top ten clones. Here the sequenced sample was PBMCs from blood, taken less than 25 months after vaccination. These receptors all stem from a man aged 45-69 years who received an inactivated influenza vaccine. Donor details come from another sample of the same person, matched by shared clones.

The chain is built from TRBV6-5 and TRBJ1-1, with TRBD1 as a possible D gene (6 bases). Trimming took off 3 bases at V and 3 bases at J, with 17 bases between the two ends. Germline V CDR1 and CDR2: MNHEY, SVGAGI. There are 16 residues in the CDR3. The CDR3 bases are TGTGCCAGCAGTTATGGGATCAGGGGTTGGGACACTGAAGCTTTCTTT. Translating gives CASSYGIRGWDTEAFF.

This CDR3 reads CASSPSGGANNEQFF. The CDR3 region has the DNA TGCGCCAGCAGCCCGAGCGGGGGGGCCAACAATGAGCAGTTCTTC. J is TRBJ2-1 and V is TRBV10-2, with 10 nucleotides matching TRBD2. Germline-derived CDR1 and CDR2 are WSHSY and SAAADI. The length of the CDR3 is 15 residues. J gave up 5 bases and V 6 bases, and 7 bases lay outside the gene matches.

This clonotype turned up a few times. V and J are TRBV5-1 and TRBJ2-3; D may correspond to TRBD1 or TRBD2 (5 bases each). Germline CDR1 SGHRS, CDR2 YFSETQ. V was clipped by 0 bases and J by 6 bases, with 14 bases between them. The CDR3 is 15 residues long. CDR3 residues: CASSLAGTGRDTQYF. CDR3 bases: TGCGCCAGCAGCTTGGCGGGGACCGGAAGGGATACGCAGTATTTT.

V and J are TRBV7-2 and TRBJ1-1; 8 nucleotides match TRBD1. V lost 2 bases, J lost 3 bases, and 5 bases stayed unmatched. The CDR3 has 15 amino acids. Germline CDR1 reads SGHTA; CDR2 reads FQGNSA. The CDR3 here is CASSLQGAWDTEAFF. In nucleotides, the CDR3 is TGTGCCAGCAGCTTACAGGGGGCTTGGGACACTGAAGCTTTCTTT.

The chain couples TRBV7-2 to TRBJ2-5, with TRBD2 identical over 7 bases. Germline CDR1 and CDR2: SGHTA and FQGNSA. The V segment lost 5 bases and the J segment 2 bases; nucleotides outside the gene matches: 8. The CDR3 sequence is 15 residues long. The CDR3 loop reads CASSPRPGGQETQYF. CDR3 nucleotides: TGTGCCAGCAGCCCCCGGCCGGGAGGTCAAGAGACCCAGTACTTC. Based on the CDR3 plus reference TRBV7-2 and TRBJ2-5, the full variable domain is GAGVSQSPSNKVTEKGKDVELRCDPISGHTALYWYRQSLGQGLEFLIYFQGNSAPDKSGLPSDRFSAERTGGSVSTLTIQRTQQEDSAVYLCASSPRPGGQETQYFGPGTRLLVL.

The chain recombines TRBV29-1 with TRBJ1-3; D is undetermined. Germline V lookup: CDR1 SQVTM, CDR2 ANQGSEA. Between the trimmed V and J ends, which lost 4 bases and 0 bases, there was a span of 10 bases. The CDR3 runs to 14 residues. The CDR3 sequence: CSVVAGISGNTIYF. The CDR3 DNA is TGCAGCGTTGTCGCGGGGATCTCTGGAAACACCATATATTTT.

Only a few counts were recorded for this clonotype. This chain links TRBV12-3 or TRBV12-4 with TRBJ1-6; the match to TRBD1 covers 9 bases. The V segment lost 5 bases and the J segment 9 bases; nucleotides outside the gene matches: 5. The CDR3 spans 14 residues. CDR3 loop: CASSRDRATSPLHF. The CDR3 nucleotides read TGTGCCAGCAGTCGGGACAGGGCGACTTCACCCCTCCACTTT.

The sample holds a few counts of this clonotype. This sequence joins TRBV7-9 and TRBJ2-7, with D possibly matching TRBD1 (6 bases). Germline V gene sequence: CDR1 SEHNR, CDR2 FQNEAQ (reference sequence). CDR3 length: 15 residues. V was pared by 1 base and J by 2 bases, with 12 bases between. CDR3 loop: CASSLVGHRTYEQYF. In DNA form, the CDR3 reads TGTGCCAGCAGCTTAGTGGGACATAGGACCTACGAGCAGTACTTC.

This clonotype was counted a few times. The chain joins TRBV3-1 to TRBJ2-7; 9 nucleotides match TRBD1. The CDR3 totals 16 residues. In germline, CDR1 is LGHDT, CDR2 YNNKEL (reference sequence). With V trimmed by 0 bases and J by 3 bases, 6 bases remained unmatched. This CDR3 is CASSQDPTGGGYEQYF. The CDR3 nucleotides are TGTGCCAGCAGCCAAGACCCCACAGGGGGCGGCTACGAGCAGTACTTC.

The rearrangement uses TRBV20-1 and TRBJ2-3; TRBD1 agrees at 11 bases. The CDR3 spans 12 residues. The V segment lost 8 bases and the J segment 5 bases; nucleotides outside the gene matches: 3. The germline V gene has CDR1 DFQATT and CDR2 SNEGSKA (reference sequence). The CDR3 DNA follows: TGCAGTTCGGACAGGGGGCAAGATACGCAGTATTTT. The encoded protein is CSSDRGQDTQYF.